Below, 30 T cell receptor beta chains from the same sample are listed, as sequenced in a study of spatial heterogeneity in lung cancer (dated by TCRdb to between 2018 and 2021). The method behind the library was 5' RACE. TCRdb names NextSeq 500 as the instrument used. In TCRdb, the public reads were trimmed at Q25 with fastp and aligned with MiXCR, with productive beta chains retained. A single entry per CDR3 protein holds the most common genes and DNA from its merged rows. The sample has 39,000 or so distinct CDR3 sequences on record, roughly a tenth of them singletons. Clones ranked in the top ten supply about 15% of the sample. In the paper's terms, the time point label means: blood at routine non-recurrence follow-up after resection. The sample was PBMCs, taken at follow-up. These receptors all come from a female donor with early-stage non-small cell lung cancer.

This clonotype showed up many times. The rearrangement uses TRBV28 and TRBJ2-7; D remains unclear. In germline, CDR1 is MDHEN, CDR2 SYDVKM. Trimming took 7 bases from V and 4 from J, leaving 8 bases between them. This CDR3 region has 11 residues. CDR3 sequence: CASTTAYEQYF. Here the CDR3 DNA reads TGTGCCAGCACTACCGCGTACGAGCAGTACTTC.

This clonotype was detected many times. The chain joins TRBV29-1 to TRBJ2-3, with 10 bases matching TRBD2. CDR1 is SQVTM and CDR2 is ANQGSEA in the germline V gene. V lost 4 bases and J lost 3; bases outside the gene matches: 7. The CDR3 loop spans 15 amino acids. The CDR3 spells CSVVLGLARTDTQYF. DNA of the CDR3: TGCAGCGTTGTATTGGGACTAGCGCGAACAGATACGCAGTATTTT.

The chain uses TRBV28 and TRBJ2-5, with 9 nucleotides matching TRBD1. Germline loops: CDR1 MDHEN, CDR2 SYDVKM. There are 16 residues in the CDR3. The V gene end was trimmed by 8 bases and the J gene end by 4 bases; junction bases not matched to a gene: 14. CDR3 nucleotides: TGTGCCAGCGCCCTTCTACAGGGGGCGCTGGGAGAGACCCAGTACTTC. It translates to CASALLQGALGETQYF.

This clonotype was counted only a few times. V gene TRBV6-2 or TRBV6-3 combines with J gene TRBJ2-7, with 9 bases matching TRBD1. The CDR3 sequence is 16 residues long. Germline V lookup: CDR1 MNHEY, CDR2 SVGEGT. With V trimmed by 5 bases and J by 4 bases, 12 bases remained unmatched. In nucleotides, the CDR3 is TGTGCCAGCAGTGTACGTGAGGGACAGGGAAGATACGAGCAGTACTTC. Translated: CASSVREGQGRYEQYF.

This clonotype is termed medium-sized. The chain has TRBV5-1 and TRBJ2-7; the D gene is possibly TRBD1 (5 bases). This CDR3 has 12 amino acids. Between the trimmed V and J ends, which lost 1 base and 6 bases, there was a span of 8 bases. Looked up from germline, CDR1 is SGHRS and CDR2 is YFSETQ. Here the CDR3 reads CASSLKGVEQYF. CDR3 sequence (DNA): TGCGCCAGCAGCTTGAAAGGGGTCGAGCAGTACTTC.

This clonotype has a handful of counts. The rearrangement joins TRBV20-1 to TRBJ2-3; D not certain. Germline CDR1 and CDR2: DFQATT and SNEGSKA (reference sequence). V was clipped by 0 bases and J by 1 base, with 8 bases between them. The CDR3 totals 14 residues. DNA for the CDR3: TGCAGTGCTAGAGAGCTACAAGGCACAGATACGCAGTATTTT. Protein sequence: CSARELQGTDTQYF.

The V gene is TRBV20-1, the J gene TRBJ1-6; D gene ambiguous. The V and J ends lost 6 bases and 10 bases respectively, with 16 bases between them. CDR1 and CDR2 (germline): DFQATT, SNEGSKA (reference sequence). The CDR3 spans 13 residues. For the CDR3, the DNA is TGCAGTGCCCAGCCCCGGGAAAGCTCACCCCTCCACTTT. Its translation: CSAQPRESSPLHF.

This rearrangement joins TRBV3-1 to TRBJ2-3; D is perhaps TRBD1 (5 bases). CDR3 length: 13 amino acids. Trimming took off 0 bases at V and 9 bases at J, with 10 bases between the two ends. Germline-derived CDR1 and CDR2 are LGHDT and YNNKEL (reference sequence). The CDR3 DNA follows: TGTGCCAGCAGCCAAGACAGGGTACGCACGCAGTATTTT. This codes for CASSQDRVRTQYF.

This clonotype has at least ten counts. The chain employs TRBV10-1 and TRBJ2-3; D may correspond to TRBD1 or TRBD2 (6 bases each). V lost 4 bases and J 2 bases, leaving 13 bases between the germline ends. This CDR3 contains 15 residues. The germline V gene encodes CDR1 WNHNN and CDR2 SYGVQD (reference sequence). CDR3 DNA sequence: TGCGCCAGCAGTGCGGGGGCCGCCCACACAGATACGCAGTATTTT. Its translation: CASSAGAAHTDTQYF.

This clonotype was found many times. J is TRBJ1-2 and V is TRBV6-4, with 10 bases that match TRBD1. This CDR3 has 14 residues. The V and J ends lost 6 bases and 6 bases, in that order; junction bases with no gene match: 7. The germline gives CDR1 MRHNA, CDR2 SNTAGT. CDR3 region: CASSRDRGLDGYTF. CDR3 sequence (DNA): TGTGCCAGCAGCCGAGACAGGGGGCTCGATGGCTACACCTTC.

This clonotype was seen only a few times. The chain links TRBV7-2 to TRBJ2-6; D may be TRBD1 (5 bases). Looked up from germline, CDR1 is SGHTA and CDR2 is FQGNSA. The CDR3 contains 16 residues. The V end lost 3 bases, the J end lost 0 bases, and 9 bases lay between the germline ends. The CDR3 DNA follows: TGTGCCAGCAGCTTTTACGACAGCTCTGGGGCCAACGTCCTGACTTTC. The encoded protein is CASSFYDSSGANVLTF.

By proportion, this clonotype is medium-sized. V is TRBV6-2 or TRBV6-3 and J is TRBJ2-1, with 9 positions matching TRBD2. The CDR3 has 13 residues. V lost 2 bases to trimming and J lost 15 bases; unmatched junction nucleotides: 8. Per germline, CDR1 MNHEY and CDR2 SVGEGT. The CDR3 region is CASSYVLREGTFF. As DNA, the CDR3 is TGTGCCAGCAGTTACGTTTTGCGGGAGGGCACGTTCTTC.

This clonotype was recorded at least ten times. This chain joins TRBV9 and TRBJ2-3, with 7 positions matching TRBD1. V shed 4 bases and J 3 bases; nucleotides not matched to a gene: 8. CDR1 is SGDLS, CDR2 YYNGEE, per germline. CDR3 length: 15 residues. The CDR3 DNA reads TGTGCCAGCAGCCCCAGGGGACAGCCTACAGATACGCAGTATTTT. Protein sequence: CASSPRGQPTDTQYF.

For this clonotype: A read error may explain this, as a much larger clone is one base away. The V gene is TRBV7-8, the J gene TRBJ2-3, with TRBD2 identical over 7 bases. J gave up 4 bases and V 5 bases, and 12 bases lay outside the gene matches. Looked up from germline, CDR1 is SGHVS and CDR2 is FQNEAQ. The CDR3 loop spans 16 amino acids. The DNA of the CDR3 is TGTGCCAGCAGCCCCGAGGGCGGGGGAGGGCCAGATACGCAGTATTTT. It specifies CASSPEGGGGPDTQYF. Drawing the rest from reference TRBV7-8 and TRBJ2-3, the complete variable domain is GAGVSQSPRYKVAKRGQDVALRCDPISGHVSLFWYQQALGQGPEFLTYFQNEAQLDKSGLPSDRFFAERPEGSVSTLKIQRTQQEDSAVYLCASSPEGGGGPDTQYFGPGTRLTVL.

By share, this clonotype ranks as medium-sized (0.01 to 0.1%). V gene TRBV3-1 combines with J gene TRBJ2-7, with D uncertain. V was pared by 1 base and J by 7 bases, with 14 bases between. This CDR3 has 14 amino acids. Germline CDR1 reads LGHDT; CDR2 reads YNNKEL (reference sequence). The CDR3 protein is CASSQGRHRGEQYF. CDR3 DNA: TGTGCCAGCAGCCAAGGCAGGCATCGTGGGGAGCAGTACTTC.

V and J are TRBV4-1 and TRBJ2-5, with D possibly being TRBD2 (5 bases). The CDR3 is made up of 15 amino acids. Trimming left V 3 bases short and J 3 bases short, with 14 bases between. Germline loops: CDR1 MGHRA, CDR2 YSYEKL. The CDR3 loop reads CASSQTLLEKETQYF. The CDR3 DNA sequence: TGCGCCAGCAGCCAGACCCTACTAGAGAAAGAGACCCAGTACTTC.

This clonotype was counted between two and nine times. V is TRBV12-3 or TRBV12-4 and J is TRBJ2-2, with a possible D match to TRBD1 (6 bases). V shed 3 bases and J shed 7 bases, with 15 bases lying between them. The CDR3 extends over 15 amino acids. CDR3 loop: CASSFLPRGGGELFF. The DNA for the CDR3 is TGTGCCAGCAGTTTCCTACCCCGAGGGGGCGGGGAGCTGTTTTTT.

A word on this clonotype: One base away lies a much larger clone, so this may be a sequencing read error. Here the CDR3 omits its conserved ending phenylalanine or tryptophan, so a read error is the likely source. The rearrangement links TRBV2 to TRBJ2-3; D is uncertain. In germline, CDR1 is SNHLY, CDR2 FYNNEI. There are 13 residues in the CDR3. Trimming took 3 bases from V and 2 from J, leaving 6 bases between them. The DNA for the CDR3 is TGTGCCAGCAGTGATCGGATCACAGATACGCAGTATCTT. Translation: CASSDRITDTQYL.

The table lists this clonotype with many counts. J is TRBJ2-3 and V is TRBV11-2; 8 bases are shared with TRBD2. The CDR3 has 15 amino acids. Germline V gene sequence: CDR1 SGHAT, CDR2 FQNNGV. V gave up 5 bases and J gave up 2 bases; unmatched junction bases: 6. The CDR3 sequence is CASSEGLGYTDTQYF. The CDR3 DNA sequence: TGTGCCAGCAGCGAGGGACTAGGTTACACAGATACGCAGTATTTT.

This clonotype was counted only a few times. This rearrangement joins TRBV7-3 to TRBJ2-1; possibly TRBD2 for D (5 bases). Germline V gene sequence: CDR1 SGHTA, CDR2 FQGTGA. CDR3 size: 13 residues. The ends were cut back, 2 bases at V and 12 bases at J, with 14 bases in the middle. The CDR3 DNA reads TGTGCCAGCAGCTTACGGTTAGCTGGAGGGCAGTTCTTC. The encoded protein is CASSLRLAGGQFF. Filled out from reference TRBV7-3 and TRBJ2-1, the complete variable domain reads GAGVSQTPSNKVTEKGKYVELRCDPISGHTALYWYRQSLGQGPEFLIYFQGTGAADDSGLPNDRFFAVRPEGSVSTLKIQRTERGDSAVYLCASSLRLAGGQFFGPGTRLTVL.

About this clonotype: An end of the junction differs from the germline gene, which may be a read error. The chain recombines TRBV7-3 with TRBJ2-1; 9 positions agree with TRBD2. Germline values: CDR1 SGHTA, CDR2 FQGTGA. The CDR3 length is 16 residues. The CDR3 is CASSLQGTSSYKEQFF. The CDR3 region has the DNA TGTGCCAGCAGCTTACAAGGGACTAGCTCCTACAAAGAGCAGTTCTTC.

This clonotype was counted only a few times. This CDR3 is CSAGKGQGSNEQFF. The CDR3 nucleotides are TGCAGCGCCGGAAAAGGACAGGGGTCCAATGAGCAGTTCTTC. V and J are TRBV29-1 and TRBJ2-1, with 9 positions matching TRBD1. Germline V CDR1 and CDR2: SQVTM, ANQGSEA. The trim removed 7 bases at V and 6 bases at J, leaving 10 bases unmatched. The CDR3 has 14 residues.

The chain combines TRBV20-1 with TRBJ2-1; possible D gene TRBD2, 6 bases. CDR1 is DFQATT and CDR2 is SNEGSKA in the germline V gene (reference sequence). The CDR3 totals 13 residues. The CDR3 DNA is TGCAGCGCGAACTACGAGATGGCGGGGGAGCAGTTCTTC. Translating it yields CSANYEMAGEQFF.

In its sample, this clonotype was seen many times. V usage is TRBV29-1 and J usage is TRBJ2-3; the D is unclear. The CDR3 is 11 amino acids. V was cut by 7 bases and J by 6 bases, with 11 bases left in between. Germline assignment: CDR1 SQVTM and CDR2 ANQGSEA. The CDR3 sequence is CSGGPMDTQYF. The CDR3 DNA reads as TGCAGCGGGGGTCCTATGGATACGCAGTATTTT.

This clonotype has a count of ten or more. The rearrangement joins TRBV7-2 to TRBJ2-1, with a possible D match to TRBD2 (5 bases). This CDR3 has 13 residues. Germline V gene sequence: CDR1 SGHTA, CDR2 FQGNSA. Trimming stripped 0 bases from V and 5 bases from J, with 5 bases between. CDR3 sequence: CASSLAGNNEQFF. The CDR3 coding sequence is TGTGCCAGCAGCTTAGCCGGGAACAATGAGCAGTTCTTC. Variable domain in full (rest from reference TRBV7-2 and TRBJ2-1): GAGVSQSPSNKVTEKGKDVELRCDPISGHTALYWYRQSLGQGLEFLIYFQGNSAPDKSGLPSDRFSAERTGGSVSTLTIQRTQQEDSAVYLCASSLAGNNEQFFGPGTRLTVL.

This clonotype was counted a few times. The chain carries TRBV20-1 and TRBJ2-3, with a weak D call TRBD2 (7 bases). Trimming cost V 3 bases and J 6 bases, with 19 bases left between them. The CDR3 consists of 15 residues. Germline V gene data show CDR1 as DFQATT and CDR2 as SNEGSKA (reference sequence). CDR3 protein: CSASAGGGPGDTQYF. The CDR3 DNA is TGCAGTGCTAGCGCTGGCGGGGGCCCCGGGGATACGCAGTATTTT.

CDR3 nucleotide sequence: TGTGCCAGCAGCTCGGGACAAAGCTCTGGAAACACCATATATTTT. The encoded protein is CASSSGQSSGNTIYF. The V call is TRBV7-9, the J call TRBJ1-3; a possible D gene is TRBD1 (6 bases). The V gene's germline CDR1 is SEHNR and CDR2 FQNEAQ (reference sequence). The CDR3 covers 15 residues. The V end was cut by 4 bases, the J end by 0 bases, with 10 bases between.

The chain combines TRBV6-5 with TRBJ1-4; 7 bases are shared with TRBD1. Losses at the gene ends were 2 bases for V and 8 bases for J; bases not matched to a gene: 11. The germline CDR1 and CDR2 sequences are MNHEY and SVGAGI. The CDR3 runs 16 residues. CDR3 coding DNA: TGTGCCAGCAGTTACACGTTCGACAGGGAGAGGGAAAAACTGTTTTTT. Translated, it gives CASSYTFDREREKLFF.

J is TRBJ2-5 and V is TRBV20-1, with D possibly TRBD1 on 7 matching bases. The germline CDR1 and CDR2 sequences are DFQATT and SNEGSKA (reference sequence). Trimming removed 3 bases at V and 5 bases at J, with 16 bases between. CDR3 length: 14 amino acids. CDR3 sequence: CSASSSTGRETQYF. DNA for the CDR3: TGCAGTGCTAGTTCCTCGACAGGGAGGGAGACCCAGTACTTC.

This chain joins TRBV5-1 and TRBJ2-2; 8 bases line up with TRBD1. This CDR3 contains 15 residues. CDR1 and CDR2 from the germline V gene are SGHRS and YFSETQ. The ends lost 3 bases at V and 3 bases at J; junction bases unmatched: 4. The CDR3 bases are TGCGCCAGCAGCTGGACAGGGAAGGACACCGGGGAGCTGTTTTTT. It translates to CASSWTGKDTGELFF.